Below, 23 T cell receptor beta chains from the same sample are listed, as sequenced in a study of T cells in Graves' hyperthyroidism and ophthalmopathy (dated by TCRdb to the late 2010s). Library preparation employed multiplex PCR. The instrument given in TCRdb is Illumina HiSeq 2000. The TCR beta CDR3 regions were amplified from RNA transcripts. The TCR CDR3 was subjected to a first round of RT-PCR using the HTBI primer set and the Qiagen OneStep RT-PCR kit. TCRdb reprocessed the public reads (quality trimming at Q25 with fastp, clone calling with MiXCR) and kept in-frame beta chains. Identical CDR3 proteins give one entry, which carries the most common genes and DNA. Counted in this sample were under 400,000 distinct CDR3 sequences; around a fifth of them appeared once. The biggest ten clones account for around 45% of the sample. Sequenced sample: blood. The receptor set was obtained from a woman aged 50 to 60 with Graves' hyperthyroidism.

This clonotype has only a few counts. The chain has TRBV5-1 and TRBJ2-3; 9 positions agree with TRBD2. The trim removed 4 bases at V and 6 bases at J, leaving 15 bases unmatched. The CDR3 is made up of 17 amino acids. Germline V CDR1 and CDR2: SGHRS, YFSETQ. CDR3 sequence: CASSPKTSGRRADTQYF. CDR3 coding DNA: TGCGCCAGCAGCCCTAAAACTAGCGGGCGACGAGCGGATACGCAGTATTTT. Based on the CDR3 plus reference TRBV5-1 and TRBJ2-3, the full variable domain is KAGVTQTPRYLIKTRGQQVTLSCSPISGHRSVSWYQQTPGQGLQFLFEYFSETQRNKGNFPGRFSGRQFSNSRSEMNVSTLELGDSALYLCASSPKTSGRRADTQYFGPGTRLTVL.

CDR3 in DNA: TGTGCCAGCAGCCAGGCGGGCCACAGCACAGATACGCAGTATTTT. Translation: CASSQAGHSTDTQYF. V usage is TRBV4-2 and J usage is TRBJ2-3; D possibly corresponds to TRBD2 (5 bases). The CDR3 loop spans 15 amino acids. Germline values: CDR1 LGHNA, CDR2 YNFKEQ. Trimming took 3 bases from V and 0 from J, leaving 10 bases between them.

The CDR3 nucleotides are TGTGCCAGCAGCTTGACTAGCGGGAGGGTGTCCTACGAGCAGTACTTC. Protein sequence: CASSLTSGRVSYEQYF. The V and J genes are TRBV7-3 and TRBJ2-7, with 14 nucleotides matching TRBD2. Unmatched junction bases numbered 2, after V lost 3 bases and J lost 1 base. Per germline, CDR1 SGHTA and CDR2 FQGTGA. The CDR3 covers 16 residues. Based on the CDR3 plus reference TRBV7-3 and TRBJ2-7, the full variable domain is GAGVSQTPSNKVTEKGKYVELRCDPISGHTALYWYRQSLGQGPEFLIYFQGTGAADDSGLPNDRFFAVRPEGSVSTLKIQRTERGDSAVYLCASSLTSGRVSYEQYFGPGTRLTVT.

This clonotype has at least ten counts. The chain uses TRBV7-2 and TRBJ2-7; D may be TRBD1 or TRBD2 (6 bases each). V lost 5 bases to trimming and J lost 5 bases, with 16 bases between them. The germline V gene has CDR1 SGHTA and CDR2 FQGNSA. The CDR3 is made up of 14 amino acids. In DNA form, the CDR3 reads TGTGCCAGCAGCCGCCGGGGGCCCCCGGACGAGCAGTACTTC. Its translation: CASSRRGPPDEQYF. The full variable domain, its missing parts supplied by reference TRBV7-2 and TRBJ2-7, is GAGVSQSPSNKVTEKGKDVELRCDPISGHTALYWYRQSLGQGLEFLIYFQGNSAPDKSGLPSDRFSAERTGGSVSTLTIQRTQQEDSAVYLCASSRRGPPDEQYFGPGTRLTVT.

This clonotype showed up many times. The rearrangement links TRBV2 to TRBJ2-1; 9 bases line up with TRBD2. CDR3 length: 15 amino acids. J was trimmed by 4 bases and V by 7 bases; bases with no gene match: 8. CDR1 and CDR2 from the germline V gene are SNHLY and FYNNEI. CDR3 region: CASTILAGPYNEQFF. As DNA, the CDR3 is TGTGCCAGCACCATACTAGCGGGTCCTTACAATGAGCAGTTCTTC. Using reference TRBV2 and TRBJ2-1 for the parts outside the CDR3, the full variable domain is EPEVTQTPSHQVTQMGQEVILRCVPISNHLYFYWYRQILGQKVEFLVSFYNNEISEKSEIFDDQFSVERPDGSNFTLKIRSTKLEDSAMYFCASTILAGPYNEQFFGPGTRLTVL.

Many counts were recorded for this clonotype. This chain uses TRBV9 with TRBJ2-5; a weak D match, TRBD2 (5 bases). Germline-derived CDR1 and CDR2 are SGDLS and YYNGEE. The V and J ends lost 0 bases and 5 bases respectively, with 8 bases between them. The CDR3 length is 13 residues. CDR3 loop: CASSVGQRETQYF. Written as DNA, the CDR3 is TGTGCCAGCAGCGTAGGGCAGCGGGAGACCCAGTACTTC.

The sample holds many counts of this clonotype. V and J are TRBV20-1 and TRBJ1-2, with 10 bases identical to TRBD1. From germline, CDR1 is DFQATT and CDR2 SNEGSKA (reference sequence). V lost 5 bases to trimming and J lost 2 bases; unmatched junction nucleotides: 5. The CDR3 is made up of 14 amino acids. Here the CDR3 reads CSARRDRGNYGYTF. The CDR3 nucleotides are TGCAGTGCTCGCCGGGACAGGGGAAACTATGGCTACACCTTC.

This clonotype occurred many times. The CDR3 sequence is CASGLDRGYEQYF. CDR3 DNA sequence: TGTGCTAGTGGTTTGGACAGGGGTTACGAGCAGTACTTC. The rearrangement uses TRBV12-5 and TRBJ2-7; 7 bases match TRBD1. CDR1 and CDR2 (germline): LGHNT, FRNRAP. The CDR3 consists of 13 residues. Unmatched junction bases numbered 1, after V lost 1 base and J lost 4 bases.

This clonotype was seen ten or more times. The V call is TRBV7-2, the J call TRBJ2-4; 15 positions match TRBD2. CDR1 SGHTA and CDR2 FQGNSA come from the germline V gene. The CDR3 consists of 16 residues. The V gene end was trimmed by 5 bases and the J gene end by 5 bases; junction bases not matched to a gene: 4. The CDR3: CASSRTSGRAENIQYF. The CDR3 DNA sequence: TGTGCCAGCAGCCGGACTAGCGGGAGGGCCGAAAACATTCAGTACTTC.

The J gene is TRBJ2-2, the V gene TRBV4-1, with TRBD2 as a possible D gene (5 bases). CDR1 MGHRA and CDR2 YSYEKL come from the germline V gene. Trimming removed 2 bases from V and 4 bases from J, with 11 bases in between. The CDR3 is made up of 15 amino acids. CDR3 in amino acids: CASSQSPSPTGELFF. The CDR3 nucleotides are TGCGCCAGCAGCCAATCCCCTAGCCCCACCGGGGAGCTGTTTTTT.

This clonotype was seen at least ten times. J is TRBJ1-1 and V is TRBV27, with D possibly TRBD1 on 5 matching bases. Germline loops: CDR1 MNHEY, CDR2 SMNVEV (reference sequence). This CDR3 spans 14 amino acids. The V gene lost 5 bases and the J gene lost 0 bases, with 10 bases spanning the gap. The CDR3 protein is CASSAQVLNTEAFF. The CDR3 nucleotides read TGTGCCAGCAGTGCACAGGTATTGAACACTGAAGCTTTCTTT.

Points on this clonotype: An end of the junction differs from the germline gene, which may be a read error. The rearrangement uses TRBV7-8 and TRBJ2-3; D unclear. Per the germline V gene, CDR1 is SGHVS and CDR2 is FQNEAQ. The CDR3 is 13 residues long. The CDR3 protein is CAGRSDDTDTQYF. Written as DNA, the CDR3 is TGTGCCGGCAGGTCCGACGACACAGATACGCAGTATTTT.

This clonotype turned up a few times. DNA for the CDR3: TGTGCCAGCAGTGAAAGGTTAGGGGGGGTCGGCTCTGGGGCCAACGTCCTGACTTTC. This gives the protein CASSERLGGVGSGANVLTF. The V call is TRBV2, the J call TRBJ2-6; tentatively, D is TRBD2 (7 bases). Germline V gene lookup returns CDR1 SNHLY and CDR2 FYNNEI. Trimming took off 2 bases at V and 0 bases at J, with 17 bases between the two ends. The CDR3 totals 19 residues.

This clonotype was detected many times. The chain has TRBV12-3 or TRBV12-4 and TRBJ2-1; D unresolved. This CDR3 is built from 13 residues. V lost 5 bases, J lost 5 bases, and 10 bases lay in between. The CDR3 DNA is TGTGCCAGCAGTCTCGCCATAAACAATGAGCAGTTCTTC. Its translation is CASSLAINNEQFF.

Many counts were recorded for this clonotype. The genes are TRBV28 and TRBJ2-3, with 8 positions matching TRBD2. This CDR3 has 15 amino acids. With V trimmed by 3 bases and J by 5 bases, 7 bases remained unmatched. Germline V lookup: CDR1 MDHEN, CDR2 SYDVKM. CDR3 in amino acids: CASSFGRAGGDTQYF. The CDR3 DNA follows: TGTGCCAGCAGTTTTGGGCGGGCGGGAGGAGATACGCAGTATTTT. The entire variable domain, with the rest obtained from reference TRBV28 and TRBJ2-3, is as follows: DVKVTQSSRYLVKRTGEKVFLECVQDMDHENMFWYRQDPGLGLRLIYFSYDVKMKEKGDIPEGYSVSREKKERFSLILESASTNQTSMYLCASSFGRAGGDTQYFGPGTRLTVL.

This clonotype has a handful of counts. The V and J genes are TRBV4-1 and TRBJ1-5, with unresolved D. V lost 0 bases and J 0 bases, leaving 9 bases between the germline ends. Germline V gives CDR1 MGHRA, CDR2 YSYEKL. The CDR3 consists of 16 residues. CDR3 nucleotide sequence: TGCGCCAGCAGCCAAGATCCGGGAAGTAGCAATCAGCCCCAGCATTTT. Encoded protein: CASSQDPGSSNQPQHF.

In its sample, this clonotype was seen a few times. A junction boundary mismatches the germline segment, possibly from a read error. V usage is TRBV5-1 and J usage is TRBJ1-1; no reliable D call. CDR3 length: 14 residues. Germline lookup yields CDR1 SGHRS and CDR2 YFSETQ. The CDR3 region has the DNA TGCACCAGCAGCTTGGTACCTTTTAACACTGAAGCTTTCTTT. This encodes CTSSLVPFNTEAFF.

This clonotype was recorded at least ten times. This rearrangement joins TRBV20-1 to TRBJ2-1; 9 positions agree with TRBD2. The trim removed 2 bases at V and 1 base at J, leaving 0 bases unmatched. CDR1 DFQATT and CDR2 SNEGSKA come from the germline V gene (reference sequence). The CDR3 sequence is 14 residues long. CDR3 in amino acids: CSARLAGSYNEQFF. The CDR3 DNA sequence: TGCAGTGCTAGACTAGCGGGGTCCTACAATGAGCAGTTCTTC.

In its sample, this clonotype was seen many times. This chain joins TRBV12-3 or TRBV12-4 and TRBJ2-1, with 9 bases matching TRBD1. J lost 5 bases, V lost 4 bases, and 6 bases had no gene match. The CDR3 loop spans 15 amino acids. CDR3 in DNA: TGTGCCAGCAGTTCGACAGGGGGGTCAAACAATGAGCAGTTCTTC. This translates into CASSSTGGSNNEQFF.

With regard to this clonotype: A much bigger clone sits one base away, suggesting this may be a read error. The rearrangement uses TRBV2 and TRBJ1-1; D perhaps matches TRBD1 (6 bases). Germline V lookup: CDR1 SNHLY, CDR2 FYNNEI. V gave up 8 bases and J gave up 10 bases, with 14 bases separating them. This CDR3 has 11 residues. The DNA of the CDR3 is TGTGCCAGCGGCTTGACAGGTGGAGCTTTCTTT. It is translated as CASGLTGGAFF.

This clonotype appeared many times. This chain links TRBV28 with TRBJ2-3; D remains ambiguous. The CDR3 consists of 14 residues. CDR1 is MDHEN, CDR2 SYDVKM, per germline. Trimming pared 0 bases from V and 3 bases from J, leaving 7 bases between. CDR3 residues: CASSLWVRTDTQYF. The CDR3 region has the DNA TGTGCCAGCAGTTTATGGGTTAGGACAGATACGCAGTATTTT.

The chain uses TRBV11-3 and TRBJ2-1; D might be TRBD2 (7 bases). V was cut by 5 bases and J by 7 bases, with 18 bases left in between. Germline lookup yields CDR1 SGHNT and CDR2 YENEEA. The CDR3 runs 15 residues. The CDR3 loop reads CASSPPRGRSNEQFF. The CDR3 region has the DNA TGTGCCAGCAGCCCACCGCGGGGGCGCTCGAATGAGCAGTTCTTC. The full variable domain, in which reference TRBV11-3 and TRBJ2-1 provide the parts outside the CDR3, is EAGVVQSPRYKIIEKKQPVAFWCNPISGHNTLYWYLQNLGQGPELLIRYENEEAVDDSQLPKDRFSAERLKGVDSTLKIQPAELGDSAVYLCASSPPRGRSNEQFFGPGTRLTVL.

In this sample, this clonotype turned up many times. V gene TRBV4-1 combines with J gene TRBJ2-7; D possibly matches TRBD1 or TRBD2 (5 bases each). The CDR3 sequence is 15 residues long. V was clipped by 4 bases and J by 4 bases, with 17 bases between them. The germline V gene has CDR1 MGHRA and CDR2 YSYEKL. The DNA of the CDR3 is TGCGCCAGCAGCCGGGGGTCAGGTCTGAATTACGAGCAGTACTTC. Its protein product is CASSRGSGLNYEQYF.